This T cell receptor beta chain was recovered during a study of T cells in Graves' hyperthyroidism and ophthalmopathy (dated by TCRdb to the late 2010s). About the full investigation: To identify TCR V-J signatures that set the groups apart, the researchers used a discovery cohort of more than 95 patients, made up of 40 to 45 with Graves' ophthalmopathy and 57 with stable Graves' hyperthyroidism. The paper describes TCR Vbeta CDR3 sequencing of more than 120 peripheral blood samples, made up of fewer than 50 ophthalmopathy patients, around 78 hyperthyroidism patients and 17 progressor patients. The approximately 90 discovery patients were divided at random into training and test sets in a 7:3 ratio. After sampling, hyperthyroidism patients received methimazole starting at 30 mg daily, and ophthalmopathy patients received high-dose intravenous methylprednisolone. Prospective prediction of ophthalmopathy was tested in an independent validation cohort consisting of under 20 hyperthyroidism patients and over 15 patients who later progressed to ophthalmopathy. Thyroid tissue and blood T-cell repertoires from over 5 Graves' hyperthyroidism patients were also compared in the study.

Stable Graves' hyperthyroidism was defined as the absence of progression to ophthalmopathy over 18 months of follow-up. Hyperthyroidism patients were newly diagnosed, with disease duration under 2 months, and aged 18 to 65 years. Patients with uncontrolled infections, other autoimmune diseases, pregnancy or lactation were excluded. Diagnoses were established on the basis of clinical symptoms, serum thyroxine and TRAb, thyroid ultrasound, and orbital computed tomography. Trizol reagent was used to extract total RNA, and RNA quality was then checked on an Agilent 2100 Bioanalyzer. Including the terminal cysteine and phenylalanine, the CDR3 comprises 12 residues. The kept DNA is CDR3 alone, 36 bases in frame from the first base. V is shortened by 6 bases, J by 8 bases, and the region joining them spans 16 bases. As encoded in the germline V gene (reference sequence), CDR1 is DFQATT while CDR2 is SNEGSKA.

This clonotype has just one count. Its antigen is not yet known. Base-call qualities are not available, and no considerably larger clone is one nucleotide away. A single read makes a weak case. TCR beta CDR3 regions were amplified from RNA transcripts. A first-round RT-PCR of the TCR CDR3 used the HTBI primer set with the Qiagen OneStep RT-PCR kit. Libraries were constructed in a second round of multiplex PCR, after which size selection and purification were carried out. The libraries were sequenced on an Illumina HiSeq2000 using paired-end 100 bp reads. In the original analysis: SOAPnuke was used to process the raw data, throwing out any read that contained adapters or uncalled bases, had a mean Phred below 15, or lacked an exact constant-primer or identifier match. High-quality paired reads were merged with COPE v1.2.5, and unique nucleotide sequences were defined as clonotypes. Clonotypes were aligned to IMGT TRBV, TRBD and TRBJ reference segments using MiTCR v1.1. The analysis was restricted to V-J combinations with a frequency above 0.0001, which together covered roughly 99% of the repertoires. A TCS score was defined as the ratio between F50 (clonal expansion) and ExV (chaos), using BLOSUM62-based TCRdist between CDR3 peptides within each V-J. Welch's t-statistics and random forest reduced fewer than 600 V-J features to 13, which were used in a naive Bayes classifier (R e1071). Thyroid-blood repertoire similarity was quantified with the Morisita-Horn index. The public reads were quality trimmed at Q25 with fastp and then assembled into clones with MiXCR by TCRdb, keeping productive beta chains. Rows are combined by CDR3 protein, so each entry shows the most common genes and DNA. The V and J calls shown here were made by TCRdb, not taken from the authors' results. Recorded for this sample are a few hundred thousand distinct CDR3 sequences; 46% of them occurred a single time. Around 7.7% of the sample comes from the top ten.

What the authors observed across the whole study: During validation, the model predicted progression to ophthalmopathy a median of roughly six months ahead of onset, with almost 71% sensitivity and under 85% specificity. Sample size was not statistically predetermined, and investigators were not blinded to group allocation. Most expanded thyroid clonotypes (frequency above 0.001) were also found in blood, which suggests that blood repertoires may mirror thyroid immune responses. Ophthalmopathy was separated from stable hyperthyroidism by a 13 V-J signature model, with about 86% sensitivity and about 81% specificity obtained in cross-validation and 80%/75% obtained in testing.

Specimen: peripheral blood or thyroid tissue (not recorded which). The rearranged chain carries TRBV20-1 and TRBJ1-2, with TRBD1 tentatively as D gene (6 bases match). The source of this sequence is a woman between 18 and 29 years old with Graves' hyperthyroidism. The nucleotide sequence reads as follows: TGCAGTGCCTCATACAGGGAAGTGGGCTACACCTTC. This is translated as CSASYREVGYTF.